This TCR beta chain was documented in a study of beta chain features in type 1 diabetes. Study-wide results and caveats: Whether HLA type affects TCRB rearrangement stayed undetermined in the present work.

Since all of the isolated RNA was reverse transcribed, expressed TCRB transcripts were what got sequenced. Data came from immunoSEQ multiplex PCR; TCRdb stores just in-frame clones and leaves some out. The sample carries about 300,000 clones, around 7.3% recorded once. This clone was counted only a few times. Its antigen is currently unknown. This CDR3 has 12 amino acids. The J segment lost 6 bases and the V segment lost 7 bases, leaving 7 bases of the junction unmatched. The germline gives CDR1 SQVTM, CDR2 ANQGSEA. The chain recombines TRBV29-1 with TRBJ2-7, with 9 bases that match TRBD1. The receptor was derived from a young woman in good health. The sequenced sample was central memory CD4+ T cells from blood. The CDR3 region has the DNA TGCAGCGCCCTCGGACAGGGGTTCGAGCAGTACTTC. Its protein product is CSALGQGFEQYF.